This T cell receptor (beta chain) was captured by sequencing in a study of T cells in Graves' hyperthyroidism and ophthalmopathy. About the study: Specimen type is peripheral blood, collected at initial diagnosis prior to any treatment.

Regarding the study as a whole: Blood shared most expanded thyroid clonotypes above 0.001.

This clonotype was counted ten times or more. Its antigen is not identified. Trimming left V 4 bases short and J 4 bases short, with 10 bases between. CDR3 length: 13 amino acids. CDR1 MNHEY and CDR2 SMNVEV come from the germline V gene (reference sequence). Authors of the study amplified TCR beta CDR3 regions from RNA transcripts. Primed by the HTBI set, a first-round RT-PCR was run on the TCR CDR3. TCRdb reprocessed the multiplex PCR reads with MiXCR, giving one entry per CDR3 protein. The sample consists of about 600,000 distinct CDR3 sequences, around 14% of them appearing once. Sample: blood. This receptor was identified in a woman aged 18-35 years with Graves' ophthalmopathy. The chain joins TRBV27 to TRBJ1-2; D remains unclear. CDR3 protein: CASSSSVGYGYTF. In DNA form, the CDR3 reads TGTGCCAGCAGTTCCTCAGTCGGCTATGGCTACACCTTC.